Each of the 5 T cell receptor beta chains below was sequenced from the same sample in a study of blood T cell repertoires in COVID-19 (dated by TCRdb to about 2020). Library generation was performed with the immunoSEQ multiplex PCR assay. The table was pulled from immuneACCESS by TCRdb, which kept in-frame rearrangements only. Such tables lose some clones; where checked, under half of the loss comes from unresolved V genes, and the rest has no known cause. Here the sample has approximately 220,000 clones; less than 90% occur a single time. Approximately 2.7% of the sample rests with the top ten. The specimen was PBMCs or T cells enriched from blood (not recorded which). These receptors all come from a woman aged 25-40 years who had recovered from COVID-19.

The chain uses TRBV19 and TRBJ1-2; D is unresolved. The CDR3 spans 12 residues. The germline CDR1 and CDR2 sequences are LNHDA and SQIVND (reference sequence). Trimming stripped 4 bases from V and 6 bases from J, with 9 bases between. The CDR3 DNA sequence: TGTGCCAGTAGTAGGAGGACGGATGGCTACACCTTC. Protein: CASSRRTDGYTF.

This clone was counted only a few times. The chain has TRBV5-3 and TRBJ1-2; 7 bases line up with TRBD1. TRBV5-3 is treated as an ORF (open reading frame) with a function not yet certain. This CDR3 contains 13 residues. V shed 4 bases, J shed 8 bases, and the junction held 8 bases outside the gene matches. The CDR3, as DNA: TGTGCCAGAAGCGTAAGACAGGGAGTAGGCTACACCTTC. As protein: CARSVRQGVGYTF.

This clone appeared once. CDR3 sequence (DNA): TGTGCCACCACGCTAGGGGGAGTTCCCCAGCCCCAGCATTTT. It specifies CATTLGGVPQPQHF. This sequence joins TRBV19 and TRBJ1-5, with a weak D call TRBD1 (6 bases). This CDR3 is built from 14 residues. V dropped 10 bases and J dropped 7 bases, with 20 bases sitting between them. Germline-derived CDR1 and CDR2 are LNHDA and SQIVND (reference sequence).

This clone was seen at least ten times. This rearrangement joins TRBV3-1 (or the pseudogene TRBV3-2) to TRBJ1-6; 7 bases fit TRBD1. Trimming removed 8 bases from V and 7 bases from J; junction bases left unmatched: 5. CDR1 LGHDT and CDR2 YNNKEL come from the germline V gene (reference sequence). The CDR3 extends over 13 amino acids. The CDR3 nucleotides read TGTGCCAGCCACGGCAGGGGGAATTCACCCCTCCACTTT. Protein sequence: CASHGRGNSPLHF.

The chain is built from TRBV9 and TRBJ1-2, with D hard to call. CDR3 length: 13 residues. Germline CDR1 and CDR2: SGDLS and YYNGEE. The V gene lost 3 bases and the J gene lost 3 bases, with 9 bases spanning the gap. The CDR3 DNA follows: TGTGCCAGCAGCGCAGAAACCGACTATGGCTACACCTTC. Translating it yields CASSAETDYGYTF.